This record covers a single TCR beta chain. Its antigen is currently unknown. This may come from a read error, since a much larger clone is one base off. This entry is derived from a study of regulatory T cells in long-lasting Graves disease. About the study: Graves' patients, diagnosed recently, had received antithyroid drugs under 3 months.

The CDR3 sequence is 15 residues long. CDR1 and CDR2 (germline): MDHEN, SYDVKM. J gave up 7 bases and V 5 bases, and 10 bases lay outside the gene matches. Time point indicated: newly diagnosed GD, antithyroid drugs for less than 3 months. RNA from PBMCs was the source of the TCR library. Study-level points and caveats: Persistent disease samples used TRBV28, TRBJ1-2 and TRBJ2-5 preferentially.

Assembly of TCR beta libraries relied on iRepertoire HTBI primers together with Arm-PCR of CDR3 regions. TCRdb re-analysed the multiplex PCR reads in MiXCR, keeping a single row per CDR3 protein. This sample carries 450,000 to 600,000 distinct CDR3 sequences, 16% of them seen once, and the ten largest clones take 9% to 15%. These same data were also listed under a study on T cells in Graves' hyperthyroidism and ophthalmopathy.

The sequencing here drew on peripheral blood mononuclear cells (PBMCs), taken at new diagnosis, from a patient treated with antithyroid drugs. The clonotype originates from a middle-aged man with Graves disease. The rearrangement joins TRBV28 to TRBJ2-1, with TRBD2 identical over 8 bases. This CDR3 reads CASSLTGLAGNEQFF. As DNA, the CDR3 is TGTGCCAGCAGTCTAACCGGGCTAGCGGGTAATGAGCAGTTCTTC.